This TCR beta chain was recorded in a study of blood T cell repertoires in COVID-19. Study-level information: T cells, B-cell-depleted T cells, or PBMCs provided the cDNA or gDNA that served as material.

As processed by the authors: Estimation of nucleated cell counts relied on the amplification of reference gene primers. The assay was immunoSEQ multiplex PCR, and TCRdb's table has in-frame clones only and misses some. V and J calls and clone size come straight from that table; D and trimming were deduced from the DNA. The data contain about 300,000 clones, approximately 85% of them singletons. J gave up 9 bases and V 8 bases, and 5 bases lay outside the gene matches. The CDR3 extends over 13 amino acids. The chain employs TRBV23-1 and TRBJ2-1; TRBD2 agrees at 12 bases. TRBV23-1 is an ORF for which the function is uncertain. The sequence was collected from a man aged 25 to 45 who had recovered from COVID-19. Sequencing was done on a sample of PBMCs or T cells enriched from blood (not recorded which). DNA for the CDR3: TGCGCCAGCCGAGGACTAGCGGGGAGTGAGCAGTTCTTC. It encodes CASRGLAGSEQFF.